This T cell receptor beta chain was identified in a study of neurological immune-mediated disorders. From the 5' RACE reads, TCRdb called clonotypes with MiXCR, one entry per CDR3 protein. Found here are under 35,000 distinct CDR3 sequences, about an eighth of them singletons; the top ten hold 5% to 6.5%. CDR3 length: 16 residues. V was clipped by 0 bases and J by 0 bases, with 10 bases between them. Germline V gives CDR1 SGHRS, CDR2 YFSETQ. The sample's time point: technical triplicate 2. At least ten counts were recorded for this clonotype. The gene calls are TRBV5-1 and TRBJ1-3, with D unresolved. The sequencing sample was made of CD4+ T cells from blood. This receptor was taken from a female donor with HTLV-1-associated myelopathy (HAM/TSP). CDR3 in DNA: TGCGCCAGCAGCTTGGATGGTTCCAGCTCTGGAAACACCATATATTTT. Protein sequence: CASSLDGSSSGNTIYF.